This TCR beta chain appears in the sequencing data of a study of vaccination and CD4 T cells after COVID-19. Study observations and caveats: Spike mono-reactive clones accounted for 304 of the 307 vaccine-specific clones found in convalescent patients.

Sequencing of cultured CD4+ T cell DNA used the Oncomine TCR Beta short-read assay. TCRdb analysed the PCR reads with MiXCR anew, one entry per CDR3 protein. This table has tens of thousands of distinct CDR3 sequences, 30% to 45% appearing once. In the case of this clonotype: Its target is not known.

Sample time point: late sampling 161 to 241 days after vaccination in a few convalescent patients. Specified treatment: roughly 10-day PBMC culture with coronavirus spike peptide pools or control peptides (ViraFEST assay). Expansion of antigen-specific T cells with peptide pools by ViraFEST preceded sequencing of TCRs. This CDR3 has 17 amino acids. The germline gives CDR1 DFQATT, CDR2 SNEGSKA (reference sequence). V shed 5 bases and J 4 bases; nucleotides not matched to a gene: 16. The source is a human donor who had recovered from COVID-19. V usage is TRBV20-1 and J usage is TRBJ2-1, with 8 bases fitting TRBD2. The specimen comprised CD4+ T cells from blood, cultured in vitro, sampled about 7 months after SARS-CoV-2 vaccination. CDR3 sequence (DNA): TGCAGTGCTCGTAAGGGGGGGCGGGAGGCTGCGTACAATGAGCAGTTCTTC. It codes for CSARKGGREAAYNEQFF.